These 28 T cell receptor beta chains were all obtained from the same sample, sequenced in a study of blood T cell repertoires in COVID-19 (dated by TCRdb to the early 2020s). Libraries were made using the immunoSEQ multiplex PCR assay. TCRdb mirrors the immuneACCESS table, restricted to in-frame sequences. Some clones are absent from its copies; in checked studies, under half trace to an unresolved V gene, and the reason for the others is unknown. The sample table holds approximately 200,000 clones, of which 70% to 80% were seen once. The ten top clones hold 9.5% to 15% of the sample. The specimen was peripheral blood. These receptors all come from a woman aged 45 to 65 with acute or convalescent COVID-19.

The V call is TRBV29-1, the J call TRBJ1-2; D call uncertain. V was trimmed by 0 bases and J by 0 bases, leaving 20 bases between them. The CDR3 consists of 18 residues. CDR1 and CDR2 from the germline V gene are SQVTM and ANQGSEA. The CDR3 here is CSVEDHGVSGLANYGYTF. CDR3 sequence (DNA): TGCAGCGTTGAAGATCACGGGGTTTCGGGTCTAGCTAACTATGGCTACACCTTC.

The V call is TRBV9, the J call TRBJ2-1; 11 bases fit TRBD2. The V gene end was trimmed by 1 base and the J gene end by 3 bases; junction bases not matched to a gene: 6. The germline CDR1 and CDR2 sequences are SGDLS and YYNGEE. The CDR3 length is 17 residues. CDR3 in amino acids: CASSVTLTSGVYNEQFF. CDR3 in DNA: TGTGCCAGCAGCGTAACCCTGACTAGCGGGGTCTACAATGAGCAGTTCTTC.

This chain joins TRBV4-1 and TRBJ1-2; 7 bases fit TRBD1. Germline V gene sequence: CDR1 MGHRA, CDR2 YSYEKL. J lost 7 bases, V lost 0 bases, and 11 bases had no gene match. This CDR3 comprises 16 residues. The CDR3 nucleotides read TGCGCCAGCAGCCAAGATTTAAGACAGGGAGTTGGTGGCTACACCTTC. Translation: CASSQDLRQGVGGYTF.

The chain carries TRBV20-1 and TRBJ1-1, with D unresolved. Germline CDR1 and CDR2: DFQATT and SNEGSKA (reference sequence). The CDR3 totals 11 residues. Deletions cut 3 bases from V and 3 bases from J, with 5 bases between. CDR3 DNA sequence: TGCAGTGCTAGCTTTTACACTGAAGCTTTCTTT. It is translated as CSASFYTEAFF.

The CDR3: CASRGESDTQYF. The CDR3 DNA reads as TGTGCCAGCAGAGGAGAGTCAGATACGCAGTATTTT. The chain links TRBV12-3 or TRBV12-4 to TRBJ2-3; D unclear. The V end was cut by 6 bases, the J end by 4 bases, with 8 bases between. This CDR3 spans 12 amino acids.

The rearrangement uses TRBV9 and TRBJ2-2; TRBD2 is a possible D gene (5 bases). Germline values: CDR1 SGDLS, CDR2 YYNGEE. Deletions cut 8 bases from V and 0 bases from J, with 17 bases between. CDR3 size: 16 residues. The CDR3 loop reads CASSSRLASNTGELFF. In nucleotides, the CDR3 is TGTGCCAGTTCGTCTCGCTTAGCGTCGAACACCGGGGAGCTGTTTTTT.

The genes are TRBV7-2 and TRBJ2-1; 10 nucleotides align to TRBD2. From germline, CDR1 is SGHTA and CDR2 FQGNSA. This CDR3 comprises 15 residues. The junction had 3 bases not matched to a gene; V was cut back by 3 bases and J by 4 bases. Here the CDR3 DNA reads TGTGCCAGCAGCTTCTCTAGCGGGAGTTACAATGAGCAGTTCTTC. Translated, it gives CASSFSSGSYNEQFF.

The chain links TRBV28 to TRBJ1-5; D is possibly TRBD1 (6 bases). V lost 6 bases to trimming and J lost 5 bases, with 14 bases between them. Germline values: CDR1 MDHEN, CDR2 SYDVKM. CDR3 length: 14 residues. CDR3 protein: CASRRGGDYQPQHF. CDR3 DNA sequence: TGTGCCAGCAGGAGGGGGGGCGATTATCAGCCCCAGCATTTT. The full variable domain, its missing parts supplied by reference TRBV28 and TRBJ1-5, is DVKVTQSSRYLVKRTGEKVFLECVQDMDHENMFWYRQDPGLGLRLIYFSYDVKMKEKGDIPEGYSVSREKKERFSLILESASTNQTSMYLCASRRGGDYQPQHFGDGTRLSIL.

This chain uses TRBV6-2 or TRBV6-3 with TRBJ2-7, with 9 bases aligning to TRBD1. Germline CDR1 is MNHEY and CDR2 is SVGEGT. V was clipped by 2 bases and J by 4 bases; unmatched bases: 0. This CDR3 spans 13 amino acids. The chain's CDR3 is CASSYDRGYEQYF. Here the CDR3 DNA reads TGTGCCAGCAGTTACGACAGGGGGTACGAGCAGTACTTC.

The chain joins TRBV7-8 to TRBJ1-2; TRBD1 might be the D (6 bases). Germline CDR1 reads SGHVS; CDR2 reads FQNEAQ. The CDR3 has 15 amino acids. Trimming took 2 bases from V and 4 from J, leaving 14 bases between them. CDR3 DNA sequence: TGTGCCAGCAGCTTAATATTGGGGGCGGGCTATGGCTACACCTTC. Its translation is CASSLILGAGYGYTF.

This chain joins TRBV19 and TRBJ2-2; D perhaps matches TRBD1 (6 bases). Deletions cut 7 bases from V and 1 base from J, with 10 bases between. Per germline, CDR1 LNHDA and CDR2 SQIVND (reference sequence). The CDR3 length is 14 residues. The CDR3 spells CASKGQRNTGELFF. CDR3 DNA sequence: TGTGCCAGTAAAGGACAGAGGAACACCGGGGAGCTGTTTTTT.

The gene calls are TRBV27 and TRBJ2-7; possibly TRBD1 for D (6 bases). CDR3 length equals 13 residues. Germline CDR1 is MNHEY and CDR2 is SMNVEV (reference sequence). V was cut by 2 bases and J by 5 bases, with 10 bases left in between. The CDR3 nucleotides read TGTGCCAGCAGTTTAGGGGGCCCGGACGAGCAGTACTTC. Translated: CASSLGGPDEQYF.

V gene TRBV6-2 or TRBV6-3 combines with J gene TRBJ1-5; TRBD1 is a possible D gene (5 bases). V lost 0 bases to trimming and J lost 0 bases, with 15 bases between them. This CDR3 is built from 18 residues. CDR1 and CDR2 (germline): MNHEY, SVGEGT. CDR3 region: CASSYSHGSGNSNQPQHF. The CDR3 nucleotides read TGTGCCAGCAGTTACTCGCATGGGTCAGGGAATAGCAATCAGCCCCAGCATTTT.

V usage is TRBV28 and J usage is TRBJ2-7; tentative D call: TRBD2 (6 bases). This CDR3 is built from 15 residues. CDR1 is MDHEN and CDR2 is SYDVKM in the germline V gene. Trimming cost V 3 bases and J 0 bases, with 12 bases left between them. The CDR3 DNA reads TGTGCCAGCAGTTTGGGGGGAATCTCCTCCTACGAGCAGTACTTC. Its protein is CASSLGGISSYEQYF. Supplemented by reference TRBV28 and TRBJ2-7, the full variable domain reads DVKVTQSSRYLVKRTGEKVFLECVQDMDHENMFWYRQDPGLGLRLIYFSYDVKMKEKGDIPEGYSVSREKKERFSLILESASTNQTSMYLCASSLGGISSYEQYFGPGTRLTVT.

The chain employs TRBV7-8 and TRBJ2-2; no clear D gene. Germline-derived CDR1 and CDR2 are SGHVS and FQNEAQ. Trimming took 1 base from V and 0 from J, leaving 9 bases between them. The CDR3 runs to 16 residues. DNA for the CDR3: TGTGCCAGCAGCTTAGGACACGGTTCGAACACCGGGGAGCTGTTTTTT. Translation gives CASSLGHGSNTGELFF.

This chain connects TRBV7-9 to TRBJ1-1; 8 nucleotides match TRBD1. This CDR3 contains 15 residues. V shed 5 bases and J 4 bases; nucleotides not matched to a gene: 9. The germline gives CDR1 SEHNR, CDR2 FQNEAQ (reference sequence). The CDR3 protein is CASSMGQAGVTEAFF. In DNA, the CDR3 is TGTGCCAGCAGCATGGGACAGGCCGGTGTCACTGAAGCTTTCTTT.

This clone has just a few counts. The chain recombines TRBV24-1 with TRBJ2-1; the D gene is possibly TRBD2 (5 bases). The CDR3 is made up of 13 amino acids. The V gene's germline CDR1 is KGHDR and CDR2 SFDVKD. V was clipped by 6 bases and J by 9 bases, with 14 bases between them. The CDR3 coding sequence is TGTGCCACCAGTCTCGTGAGGGAAAGTGAGCAGTTCTTC. Translating it yields CATSLVRESEQFF.

The rearrangement links TRBV28 to TRBJ2-2, with 9 positions matching TRBD1. Germline loops: CDR1 MDHEN, CDR2 SYDVKM. With V trimmed by 3 bases and J by 2 bases, 1 base remained unmatched. The CDR3 length is 15 residues. The CDR3 region has the DNA TGTGCCAGCAGTTTGGACAGGGGTAACACCGGGGAGCTGTTTTTT. This sequence encodes CASSLDRGNTGELFF.

This clone was recorded only once. The chain links TRBV6-1 to TRBJ2-5, with a possible D match to TRBD2 (6 bases). Deletions cut 1 base from V and 0 bases from J, with 12 bases between. This CDR3 contains 16 residues. CDR1 is MNHNS and CDR2 is SASEGT in the germline V gene. The CDR3 DNA reads as TGTGCCAGCAGTGAAGGGAGGGTACAGAACCAAGAGACCCAGTACTTC. The encoded protein is CASSEGRVQNQETQYF.

The V and J genes are TRBV28 and TRBJ2-1; D might be TRBD2 (6 bases). V was clipped by 3 bases and J by 2 bases, with 11 bases between them. This CDR3 is built from 15 residues. Germline V CDR1 and CDR2: MDHEN, SYDVKM. CDR3 region: CASSLGGGTYNEQFF. The CDR3 bases are TGTGCCAGCAGTTTGGGTGGGGGGACCTACAATGAGCAGTTCTTC.

The chain carries TRBV4-1 and TRBJ2-3; maybe TRBD2 (6 bases). V was trimmed by 1 base and J by 4 bases, leaving 12 bases between them. From germline, CDR1 is MGHRA and CDR2 YSYEKL. The CDR3 spans 15 residues. The CDR3 here is CASSQARRGPDTQYF. CDR3 in DNA: TGCGCCAGCAGCCAAGCCCGGAGGGGTCCAGATACGCAGTATTTT.

The V and J genes are TRBV29-1 and TRBJ2-1, with 8 bases matching TRBD1. V dropped 8 bases and J dropped 3; count of bases not matched to a gene: 9. This CDR3 is 14 amino acids long. The germline V gene encodes CDR1 SQVTM and CDR2 ANQGSEA. CDR3 coding DNA: TGCAGCTCTTCACAGGGGGACTTCTACAATGAGCAGTTCTTC. This encodes CSSSQGDFYNEQFF.

The chain has TRBV5-1 and TRBJ2-5; perhaps TRBD2 as D (5 bases). Germline V gene data show CDR1 as SGHRS and CDR2 as YFSETQ. The V gene lost 7 bases and the J gene lost 5 bases, with 12 bases spanning the gap. This CDR3 spans 12 amino acids. The CDR3 bases are TGCGCCAGCTCTAGACTACGCGAGACCCAGTACTTC. This sequence encodes CASSRLRETQYF.

The table lists this clone with a few counts. The chain couples TRBV29-1 to TRBJ1-1; tentatively, D is TRBD1 (5 bases). Germline V gene lookup returns CDR1 SQVTM and CDR2 ANQGSEA. V lost 4 bases and J lost 6, with 15 bases in between. The CDR3 consists of 13 residues. CDR3 bases: TGCAGCGTTGTCGACCTCGGGGGAGCTGAAGCTTTCTTT. Protein product: CSVVDLGGAEAFF.

The chain combines TRBV5-3 with TRBJ2-7, with D possibly TRBD2 on 5 matching bases. TRBV5-3 is known as an ORF, though its function is uncertain. Trimming stripped 3 bases from V and 4 bases from J, with 17 bases between. CDR3 length equals 15 residues. CDR3 residues: CARSSTSSGKYEQYF. CDR3 DNA: TGTGCCAGAAGCTCCACCTCGTCGGGGAAGTACGAGCAGTACTTC.

The gene calls are TRBV6-6 and TRBJ2-7, with D possibly being TRBD1 (8 bases). The CDR3 is made up of 14 amino acids. The ends were cut back, 8 bases at V and 1 base at J, with 15 bases in the middle. Germline lookup yields CDR1 MNHNY and CDR2 SVGAGI (reference sequence). This CDR3 reads CASFNRGGSYEQYF. Here the CDR3 DNA reads TGTGCCAGCTTCAACAGGGGGGGTTCCTACGAGCAGTACTTC.

CDR3 loop: CASSQETGWAYEQYF. In DNA form, the CDR3 reads TGTGCCAGCAGCCAAGAGACAGGGTGGGCCTACGAGCAGTACTTC. The chain employs TRBV3-1 (or the pseudogene TRBV3-2) and TRBJ2-7; 7 bases are shared with TRBD1. V dropped 0 bases and J dropped 2; count of bases not matched to a gene: 4. CDR1 and CDR2 from the germline V gene are LGHDT and YNNKEL (reference sequence). The CDR3 contains 15 residues.

This clone was recorded only once. The chain employs TRBV2 and TRBJ1-1; the D is unclear. Deletions cut 4 bases from V and 3 bases from J, with 12 bases between. The germline gives CDR1 SNHLY, CDR2 FYNNEI. The CDR3 totals 14 residues. The CDR3 DNA sequence: TGTGCCAGCAGTGTGTCTAGTCGGTACACTGAAGCTTTCTTT. Amino acid sequence: CASSVSSRYTEAFF.